One and the same sample provided the 6 T cell receptor beta chains below, sequenced in a study of spatial heterogeneity in lung cancer. TCRdb re-derived calls from the 5' RACE reads in MiXCR, one entry per CDR3 protein. Found here are over 50,000 distinct CDR3 sequences, roughly 5.9% of them singletons; the top ten hold roughly 14%. Time point meaning: sample taken at primary tumor resection. The sequences come from PBMCs, collected at surgery. The receptors originated from a female donor with early-stage non-small cell lung cancer.

This clonotype appeared many times. The chain combines TRBV28 with TRBJ2-5, with D possibly matching TRBD2 (5 bases). Germline V lookup: CDR1 MDHEN, CDR2 SYDVKM. V lost 4 bases and J 4 bases, leaving 16 bases between the germline ends. The CDR3 totals 15 residues. The CDR3 bases are TGTGCCAGCAGTTCCCCCCGGACTTTCCGAGAGACCCAGTACTTC. Protein product: CASSSPRTFRETQYF.

This clonotype came up many times. The J gene is TRBJ1-5, the V gene TRBV6-2 or TRBV6-3, with a weak D call TRBD1 (5 bases). The CDR3 consists of 13 residues. The V and J ends lost 10 bases and 4 bases respectively, with 14 bases between them. Germline lookup yields CDR1 MNHEY and CDR2 SVGEGT. Here the CDR3 reads CATQGIMNQPQHF. As DNA, the CDR3 is TGTGCCACTCAGGGAATTATGAATCAGCCCCAGCATTTT.

This clonotype showed up many times. V and J are TRBV20-1 and TRBJ2-1, with TRBD2 matching over 8 bases. Germline V gene data show CDR1 as DFQATT and CDR2 as SNEGSKA (reference sequence). The V segment lost 3 bases and the J segment 5 bases; nucleotides outside the gene matches: 6. The CDR3 extends over 14 amino acids. CDR3 nucleotide sequence: TGCAGTGCTAGGGTAGCGGGATTAAACAATGAGCAGTTCTTC. Translation gives CSARVAGLNNEQFF.

This clonotype has a count of ten or more. The chain links TRBV5-4 to TRBJ1-6, with 8 bases lining up with TRBD1. Germline CDR1 is SGHNT and CDR2 is YYREEE (reference sequence). V lost 0 bases and J lost 9; bases outside the gene matches: 2. This CDR3 has 14 amino acids. The CDR3 region has the DNA TGTGCCAGCAGCTTGGTGGACAGGGTTTCACCCCTCCACTTT. It specifies CASSLVDRVSPLHF.

This clonotype was counted only a few times. The chain is built from TRBV5-4 and TRBJ1-4; D is unclear. The V end was cut by 4 bases, the J end by 11 bases, with 18 bases between. This CDR3 spans 14 amino acids. Germline assignment: CDR1 SGHNT and CDR2 YYREEE (reference sequence). In nucleotides, the CDR3 is TGTGCCAGCAGCGCGGACGGCACGATCGGGAAACTGTTTTTT. As protein: CASSADGTIGKLFF.

The table lists this clonotype with a few counts. The chain links TRBV10-3 to TRBJ2-1, with D possibly TRBD2 on 7 matching bases. The V end lost 3 bases, the J end lost 12 bases, and 18 bases lay between the germline ends. Germline CDR1 ENHRY, CDR2 SYGVKD. This CDR3 spans 14 amino acids. CDR3 region: CAISDPGGSKGQFF. DNA of the CDR3: TGTGCCATCAGTGACCCGGGGGGCTCCAAGGGGCAGTTCTTC.